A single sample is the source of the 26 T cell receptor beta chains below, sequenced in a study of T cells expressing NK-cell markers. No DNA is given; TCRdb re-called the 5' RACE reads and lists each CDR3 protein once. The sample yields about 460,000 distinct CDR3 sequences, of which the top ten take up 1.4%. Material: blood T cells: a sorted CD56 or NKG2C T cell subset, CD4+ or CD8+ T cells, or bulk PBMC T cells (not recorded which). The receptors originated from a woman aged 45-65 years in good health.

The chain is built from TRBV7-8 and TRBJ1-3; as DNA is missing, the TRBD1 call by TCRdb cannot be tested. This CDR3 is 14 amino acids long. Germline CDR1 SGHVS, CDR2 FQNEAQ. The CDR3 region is CASSPRRDGNTIYF.

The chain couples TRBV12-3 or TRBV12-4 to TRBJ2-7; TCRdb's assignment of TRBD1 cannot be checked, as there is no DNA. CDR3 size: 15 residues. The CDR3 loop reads CASSLTTGDVSEQYF.

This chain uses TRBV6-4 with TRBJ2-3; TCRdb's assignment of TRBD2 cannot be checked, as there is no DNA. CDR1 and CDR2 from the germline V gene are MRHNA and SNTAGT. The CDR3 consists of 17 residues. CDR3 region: CASWGTSISISTDTQYF.

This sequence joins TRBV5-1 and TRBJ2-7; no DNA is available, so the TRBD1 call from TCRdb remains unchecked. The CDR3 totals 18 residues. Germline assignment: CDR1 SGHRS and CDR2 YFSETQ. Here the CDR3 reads CASSLSTGGLTRSYEQYF.

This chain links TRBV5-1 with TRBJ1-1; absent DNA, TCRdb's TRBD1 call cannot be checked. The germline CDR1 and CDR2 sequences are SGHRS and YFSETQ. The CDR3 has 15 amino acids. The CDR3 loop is CASSPAGVSGTEAFF.

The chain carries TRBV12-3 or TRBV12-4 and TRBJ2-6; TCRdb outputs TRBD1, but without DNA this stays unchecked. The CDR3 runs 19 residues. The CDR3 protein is CASSSPRGGINSGANVLTF.

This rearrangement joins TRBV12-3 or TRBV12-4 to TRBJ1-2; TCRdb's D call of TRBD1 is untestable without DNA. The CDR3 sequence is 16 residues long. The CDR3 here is CASSLVGGQGGYGYTF.

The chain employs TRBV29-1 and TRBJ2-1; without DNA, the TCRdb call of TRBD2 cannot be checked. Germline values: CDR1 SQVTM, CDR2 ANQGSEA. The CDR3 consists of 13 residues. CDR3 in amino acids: CSVFRAGPDEQFF.

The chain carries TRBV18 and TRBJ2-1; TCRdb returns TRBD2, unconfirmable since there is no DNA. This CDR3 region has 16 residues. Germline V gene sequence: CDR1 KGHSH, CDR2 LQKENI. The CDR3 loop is CASSPPGLVSYNEQFF.

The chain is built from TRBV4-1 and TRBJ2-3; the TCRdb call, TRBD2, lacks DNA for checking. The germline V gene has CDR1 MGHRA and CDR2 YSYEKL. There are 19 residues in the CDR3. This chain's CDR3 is CASSAASGRARMGTDTQYF.

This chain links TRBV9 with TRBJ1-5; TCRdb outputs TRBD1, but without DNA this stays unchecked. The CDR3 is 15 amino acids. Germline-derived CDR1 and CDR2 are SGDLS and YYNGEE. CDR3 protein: CASSVEGTANQPQHF.

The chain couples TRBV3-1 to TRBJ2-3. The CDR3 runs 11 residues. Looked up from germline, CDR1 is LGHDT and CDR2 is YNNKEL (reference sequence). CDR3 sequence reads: CASSHTDTQYF.

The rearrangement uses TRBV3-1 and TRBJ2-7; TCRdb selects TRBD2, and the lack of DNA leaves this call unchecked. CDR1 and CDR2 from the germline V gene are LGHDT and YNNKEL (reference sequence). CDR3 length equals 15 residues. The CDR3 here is CASSQRRDLSYEQYF.

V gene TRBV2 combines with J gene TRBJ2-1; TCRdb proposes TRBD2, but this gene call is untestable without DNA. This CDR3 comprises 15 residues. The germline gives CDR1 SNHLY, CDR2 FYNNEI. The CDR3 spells CASSKWALAGGEQFF.

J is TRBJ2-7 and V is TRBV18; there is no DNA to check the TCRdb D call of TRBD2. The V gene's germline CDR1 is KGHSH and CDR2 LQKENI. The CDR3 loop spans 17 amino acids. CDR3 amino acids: CASSPLAGGPRGDEQYF.

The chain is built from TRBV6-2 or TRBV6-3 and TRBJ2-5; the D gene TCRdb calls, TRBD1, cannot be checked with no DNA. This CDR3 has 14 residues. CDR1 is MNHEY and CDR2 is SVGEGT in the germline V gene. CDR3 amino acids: CASSRPGTSETQYF.

The chain's CDR3 is CASSQLGTSGSNEQFF. The chain carries TRBV7-3 and TRBJ2-1; TCRdb indicates TRBD2, and absent DNA this call remains unverified. In germline, CDR1 is SGHTA, CDR2 FQGTGA. The CDR3 has 16 residues.

CDR3 amino acids: CASSDHRNTIYF. The V gene is TRBV25-1, the J gene TRBJ1-3. Germline V CDR1 and CDR2: MGHDK, SYGVNS. The CDR3 has 12 amino acids.

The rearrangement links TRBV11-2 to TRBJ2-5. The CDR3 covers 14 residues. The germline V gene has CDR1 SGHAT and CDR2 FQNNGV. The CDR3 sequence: CASSLEAMTETQYF.

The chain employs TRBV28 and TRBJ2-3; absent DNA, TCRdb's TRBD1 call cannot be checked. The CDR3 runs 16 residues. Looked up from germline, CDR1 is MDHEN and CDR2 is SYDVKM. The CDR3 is CASSFPAGDGVDTQYF.

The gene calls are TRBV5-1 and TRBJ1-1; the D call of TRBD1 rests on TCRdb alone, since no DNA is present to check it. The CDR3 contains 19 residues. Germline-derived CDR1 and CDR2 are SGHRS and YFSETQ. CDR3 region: CASSPAWVRAGWGDSEAFF.

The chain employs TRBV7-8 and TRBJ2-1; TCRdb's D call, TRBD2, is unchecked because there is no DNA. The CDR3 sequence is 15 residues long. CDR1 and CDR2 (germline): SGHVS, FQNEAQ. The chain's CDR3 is CASSYQRGGYNEQFF.

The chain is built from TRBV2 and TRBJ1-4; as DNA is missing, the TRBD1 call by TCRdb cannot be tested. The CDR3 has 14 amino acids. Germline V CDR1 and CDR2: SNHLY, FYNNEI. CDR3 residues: CASSFDRGSEKLFF.

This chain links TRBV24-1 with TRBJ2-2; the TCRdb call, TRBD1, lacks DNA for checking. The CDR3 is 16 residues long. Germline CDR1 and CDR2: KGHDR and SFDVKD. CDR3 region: CATSDRRGSVTGELFF.

This CDR3 is CASSFGGLSGYTF. This sequence joins TRBV12-3 or TRBV12-4 and TRBJ1-2; TCRdb calls TRBD1, which cannot be checked without DNA. The CDR3 is 13 amino acids.

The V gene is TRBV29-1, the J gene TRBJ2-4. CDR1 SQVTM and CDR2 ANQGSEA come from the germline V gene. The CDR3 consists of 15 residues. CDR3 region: CSVAFSTIAKNIQYF.